The text below deals with one T cell receptor (beta chain). The record originates from a study of human versus mouse CDR3 diversity and MHC coevolution. In the study overall: The immunoSEQ assay reportedly detects one in 200,000 T cells.

This CDR3 spans 14 amino acids. Germline V gene sequence: CDR1 GTSNPN, CDR2 SVGIG (reference sequence). V gave up 6 bases and J gave up 9 bases, with 18 bases separating them. Assay used: immunoSEQ multiplex PCR; TCRdb lists only in-frame clones, some missing. Of fewer than 100,000 clones listed, over 85% are singletons. The sequenced material came from naive CD4+ T cells from blood. Subset described: CD45RO-negative CD62L-positive naive CD4 T cells. The sequence came from a person aged 25-75 years in good health. The chain links TRBV30 to TRBJ1-6; weak D call: TRBD1 (6 bases). CDR3 DNA sequence: TGTGCCTGCCTCCCGGGGGGACACGGTTCACCCCTCCACTTT. Its translation: CACLPGGHGSPLHF.